The 10 T cell receptor beta chains listed next were all sequenced from one sample in a study of shared clonotypes between healthy human individuals (TCRdb year 2020). For the CD8 naive samples, CD45RO-negative cells were positively selected for CCR7, yielding a CD45RA+CCR7+ population from which TemRA cells were excluded. The library relied on the immunoSEQ multiplex PCR assay. The source is immuneACCESS, and TCRdb retained only in-frame sequences with V and J called. Part of the clones is not carried over; for the studies checked, unresolved V genes explain less than half of this, and the remainder is unexplained. For this sample there are roughly 1,800,000 clones; about 95% appear just once. The ten biggest clones cover 1.2% of the sample. Sequences were obtained from naive CD8+ T cells sorted from blood. According to the study, the label for this sample's cell subset or site signals: CD45RA+CCR7+. These receptors originate from a man aged 18-30 years in good health.

This chain uses TRBV4-1 with TRBJ2-7; D perhaps matches TRBD1 (5 bases). There are 14 residues in the CDR3. V was pared by 1 base and J by 4 bases, with 11 bases between. Germline assignment: CDR1 MGHRA and CDR2 YSYEKL. The CDR3 sequence is CASSQVKGFYEQYF. In nucleotides, the CDR3 is TGCGCCAGCAGCCAAGTCAAGGGGTTTTACGAGCAGTACTTC.

V is TRBV5-4 and J is TRBJ2-3; D unresolved. The length of the CDR3 is 12 residues. The germline V and J ends were trimmed by 2 bases and 10 bases, with 11 bases remaining between them. Germline V gene lookup returns CDR1 SGHNT and CDR2 YYREEE (reference sequence). This CDR3 reads CASSFDLSPQYF. CDR3 nucleotide sequence: TGTGCCAGCAGCTTTGATCTCAGTCCGCAGTATTTT.

The V call is TRBV5-6, the J call TRBJ2-7; D remains ambiguous. Germline CDR1 SGHDT, CDR2 YYEEEE. CDR3 length: 13 residues. V was clipped by 2 bases and J by 6 bases, with 12 bases between them. CDR3 bases: TGTGCCAGCAGCTTTGGCCTGAAGGGCGAGCAGTACTTC. Amino acids: CASSFGLKGEQYF.

The rearrangement joins TRBV30 to TRBJ2-7; tentatively, D is TRBD2 (6 bases). CDR3 length equals 15 residues. V was trimmed by 0 bases and J by 2 bases, leaving 14 bases between them. CDR1 GTSNPN and CDR2 SVGIG come from the germline V gene (reference sequence). Here the CDR3 reads CAWSVGSGKAYEQYF. CDR3 DNA sequence: TGTGCCTGGAGTGTTGGTAGCGGTAAAGCCTACGAGCAGTACTTC.

The chain joins TRBV30 to TRBJ1-3; no definite D call. Germline loops: CDR1 GTSNPN, CDR2 SVGIG (reference sequence). V shed 0 bases and J shed 0 bases, with 12 bases lying between them. The CDR3 length is 16 residues. CDR3 sequence reads: CAWSVPAESSGNTIYF. In DNA form, the CDR3 reads TGTGCCTGGAGTGTACCGGCCGAGAGCTCTGGAAACACCATATATTTT.

The J gene is TRBJ2-7, the V gene TRBV7-2, with D perhaps matching TRBD2 (5 bases). V gave up 7 bases and J gave up 4 bases, with 14 bases separating them. Germline V gene data show CDR1 as SGHTA and CDR2 as FQGNSA. This CDR3 region has 13 residues. The CDR3 nucleotides are TGTGCCAGCACCCTAGCCCGATCTTACGAGCAGTACTTC. This gives the protein CASTLARSYEQYF.

V is TRBV7-9 and J is TRBJ2-3; D gene unclear. CDR3 length equals 15 residues. Trimming removed 3 bases from V and 2 bases from J, with 12 bases in between. Germline V gives CDR1 SEHNR, CDR2 FQNEAQ (reference sequence). In DNA form, the CDR3 reads TGTGCCAGCAGCTTCTTAGAAGAACTCACAGATACGCAGTATTTT. This encodes CASSFLEELTDTQYF.

V and J are TRBV5-1 and TRBJ2-7; D might be TRBD1 or TRBD2, each matching 5 bases. V lost 0 bases and J 3 bases, leaving 16 bases between the germline ends. This CDR3 is 16 amino acids long. Germline loops: CDR1 SGHRS, CDR2 YFSETQ. CDR3 nucleotide sequence: TGCGCCAGCAGCTTGGAAGTAGACAGCCGGGGCTACGAGCAGTACTTC. It codes for CASSLEVDSRGYEQYF.

The CDR3 DNA reads as TGTGCCAGCAGGGCAGGCGCTCCCTACAATGAGCAGTTCTTC. This sequence encodes CASRAGAPYNEQFF. The rearrangement uses TRBV6-1 and TRBJ2-1, with no clear D. In germline, CDR1 is MNHNS, CDR2 SASEGT. V lost 6 bases and J lost 2, with 11 bases in between. The CDR3 extends over 14 amino acids.

The V gene is TRBV5-6, the J gene TRBJ2-1; possibly TRBD1 for D (5 bases). Germline lookup yields CDR1 SGHDT and CDR2 YYEEEE. Trimming shortened V by 4 bases and J by 8 bases, and 13 bases separated the two germline ends. The CDR3 contains 13 residues. Here the CDR3 DNA reads TGTGCCAGCAGCGGTCGACAGAGTGATGAGCAGTTCTTC. Its protein is CASSGRQSDEQFF.